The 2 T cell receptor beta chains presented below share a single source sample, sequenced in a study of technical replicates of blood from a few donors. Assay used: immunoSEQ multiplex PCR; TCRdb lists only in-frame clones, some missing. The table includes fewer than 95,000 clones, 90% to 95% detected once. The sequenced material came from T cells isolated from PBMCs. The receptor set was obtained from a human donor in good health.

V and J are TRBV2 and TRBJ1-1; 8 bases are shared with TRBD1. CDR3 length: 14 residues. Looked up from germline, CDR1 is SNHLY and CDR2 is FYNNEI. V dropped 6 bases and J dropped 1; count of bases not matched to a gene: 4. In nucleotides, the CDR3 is TGTGCCAGCAGCTCCGACAGGGGGAACACTGAAGCTTTCTTT. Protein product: CASSSDRGNTEAFF.

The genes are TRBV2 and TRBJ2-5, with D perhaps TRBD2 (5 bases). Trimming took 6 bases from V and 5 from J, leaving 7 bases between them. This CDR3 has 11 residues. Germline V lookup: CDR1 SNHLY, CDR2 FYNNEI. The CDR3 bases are TGTGCCAGCAGCGAGGGTGAGACCCAGTACTTC. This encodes CASSEGETQYF.